This T cell receptor beta chain was sequenced during a study of T cells in Graves' hyperthyroidism and ophthalmopathy. Germline V gives CDR1 PRHDT, CDR2 FYEKMQ (reference sequence). The CDR3 spans 15 residues. V gave up 4 bases and J gave up 5 bases; unmatched junction bases: 3. Study results and limitations: Blood also carried most thyroid clonotypes expanded above 0.001. Ophthalmopathy, as predicted by the model, came a median approximately 5.9 months after the prediction.

Lactation, pregnancy, other autoimmune disease or uncontrolled infection excluded patients. Diagnoses rested on clinical symptoms, serum thyroxine and TRAb, thyroid ultrasound and orbital computed tomography. Template material for amplifying TCR beta CDR3 regions consisted of RNA transcripts. First-round RT-PCR targeting the TCR CDR3 was performed with the HTBI primer set. TCRdb analysed the multiplex PCR reads with MiXCR anew, one entry per CDR3 protein. The sample has 530,000 or so distinct CDR3 sequences; approximately 17% are singletons. There are many counts of this clonotype. What it binds is not known.

Material: blood. The clonotype was recovered from a young woman with Graves' ophthalmopathy. The chain couples TRBV13 to TRBJ1-6; 9 nucleotides agree with TRBD1. The CDR3: CASSSGQGDNSPLHF. CDR3 coding DNA: TGTGCCAGCAGCTCGGGACAGGGTGATAATTCACCCCTCCACTTT.